The 8 T cell receptor beta chains reported below all come from one sample, sequenced in a study of blood T cells in healthy people across ages. With a J-beta primer mix and a sample-barcoded 5' primer, a second PCR ran 7 to 11 cycles. Using its own MiXCR run on the 5' RACE reads, TCRdb lists one record per CDR3 protein. The sample contains 1.5 million to 2 million distinct CDR3 sequences, roughly 28% of which appear only once. Source material: blood. These receptor sequences come from a woman aged 30 to 39 in good health.

This clonotype was detected ten times or more. The V and J genes are TRBV7-2 and TRBJ1-1; 8 nucleotides align to TRBD1. After removal of 6 bases from V and 8 bases from J, the junction contained 8 bases not matched to a gene. This CDR3 is built from 13 residues. Germline CDR1 SGHTA, CDR2 FQGNSA. The CDR3 sequence: CASRLDRGTEAFF. CDR3 coding DNA: TGTGCCAGCAGACTCGACAGGGGTACCGAAGCTTTCTTT.

This clonotype was counted ten times or more. V usage is TRBV7-3 and J usage is TRBJ2-5; 9 nucleotides match TRBD1. The CDR3 runs to 14 residues. J gave up 5 bases and V 5 bases, and 6 bases lay outside the gene matches. Per the germline V gene, CDR1 is SGHTA and CDR2 is FQGTGA. CDR3 region: CASSRGQGMETQYF. CDR3 sequence (DNA): TGTGCCAGCAGCCGTGGACAGGGGATGGAGACCCAGTACTTC. Based on the CDR3 plus reference TRBV7-3 and TRBJ2-5, the full variable domain is GAGVSQTPSNKVTEKGKYVELRCDPISGHTALYWYRQSLGQGPEFLIYFQGTGAADDSGLPNDRFFAVRPEGSVSTLKIQRTERGDSAVYLCASSRGQGMETQYFGPGTRLLVL.

This clonotype was observed at least ten times. The chain uses TRBV5-1 and TRBJ1-2; 9 bases align to TRBD1. Germline V CDR1 and CDR2: SGHRS, YFSETQ. V shed 4 bases, J shed 6 bases, and the junction held 7 bases outside the gene matches. The CDR3 is 14 amino acids. For the CDR3, the DNA is TGCGCCAGCAGCCCATACCGGGACAGGGATGGCTACACCTTC. Translation gives CASSPYRDRDGYTF.

The chain has TRBV5-1 and TRBJ2-5, with D uncertain. The CDR3 spans 14 residues. In germline, CDR1 is SGHRS, CDR2 YFSETQ. The germline V and J ends were trimmed by 1 base and 2 bases, with 9 bases remaining between them. The CDR3 protein is CASSLSQDQETQYF. Written as DNA, the CDR3 is TGCGCCAGCAGCTTGTCCCAGGATCAAGAGACCCAGTACTTC. Full variable domain (outside the CDR3, taken from reference TRBV5-1 and TRBJ2-5): KAGVTQTPRYLIKTRGQQVTLSCSPISGHRSVSWYQQTPGQGLQFLFEYFSETQRNKGNFPGRFSGRQFSNSRSEMNVSTLELGDSALYLCASSLSQDQETQYFGPGTRLLVL.

This clonotype was found many times. The genes are TRBV29-1 and TRBJ2-5; D may match TRBD1 or TRBD2 (5 bases each). Trimming removed 5 bases from V and 4 bases from J, with 14 bases in between. Germline V gene sequence: CDR1 SQVTM, CDR2 ANQGSEA. The CDR3 contains 13 residues. The CDR3 here is CSVLGEIGETQYF. As DNA, the CDR3 is TGCAGCGTTCTGGGGGAGATTGGAGAGACCCAGTACTTC.

This clonotype has more than one count but fewer than ten. V is TRBV6-2 or TRBV6-3 and J is TRBJ2-1; D gene uncertain. The V end was cut by 5 bases, the J end by 8 bases, with 13 bases between. This CDR3 is 13 amino acids long. The V gene's germline CDR1 is MNHEY and CDR2 SVGEGT. CDR3 in DNA: TGTGCCAGCAGTACTGAACTGTTGGATGAGCAGTTCTTC. Residues: CASSTELLDEQFF.

This CDR3 is CASIAGSDEKLFF. The DNA of the CDR3 is TGTGCCAGCATCGCCGGATCCGATGAAAAACTGTTTTTT. The chain combines TRBV6-1 with TRBJ1-4; no clear D. Trimming shortened V by 7 bases and J by 6 bases, and 12 bases separated the two germline ends. The germline V gene encodes CDR1 MNHNS and CDR2 SASEGT. The length of the CDR3 is 13 residues.

The CDR3 loop reads CASSLFRQATDTQYF. Here the CDR3 DNA reads TGTGCCAGCAGTTTATTTCGACAGGCTACAGATACGCAGTATTTT. The chain recombines TRBV27 with TRBJ2-3, with TRBD1 as a possible D gene (6 bases). CDR1 and CDR2 from the germline V gene are MNHEY and SMNVEV (reference sequence). Between the trimmed V and J ends, which lost 1 base and 3 bases, there was a span of 11 bases. CDR3 size: 15 residues.